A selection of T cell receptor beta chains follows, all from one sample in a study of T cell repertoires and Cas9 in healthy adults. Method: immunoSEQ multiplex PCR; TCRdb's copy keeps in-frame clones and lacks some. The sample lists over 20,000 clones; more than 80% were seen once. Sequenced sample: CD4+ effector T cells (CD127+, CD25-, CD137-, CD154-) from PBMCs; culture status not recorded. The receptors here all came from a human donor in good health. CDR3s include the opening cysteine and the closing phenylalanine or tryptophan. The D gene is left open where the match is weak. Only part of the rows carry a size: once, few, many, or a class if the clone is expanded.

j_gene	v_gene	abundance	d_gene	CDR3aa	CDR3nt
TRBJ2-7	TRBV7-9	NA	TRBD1	CASSHYRDRRGSEQYF	TGTGCCAGCAGCCACTACCGGGACAGAAGAGGGTCCGAGCAGTACTTC
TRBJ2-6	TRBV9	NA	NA	CASSPRGDPGANVLTF	TGTGCCAGCAGCCCCCGCGGGGATCCCGGGGCCAACGTCCTGACTTTC
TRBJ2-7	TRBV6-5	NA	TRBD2	CASAPSGAEQYF	TGTGCCAGCGCCCCTAGCGGGGCCGAGCAGTACTTC
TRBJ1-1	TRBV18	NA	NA	CASSPMGEGNTEAFF	TGTGCCAGCTCTCCGATGGGGGAGGGGAACACTGAAGCTTTCTTT
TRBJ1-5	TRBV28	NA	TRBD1	CASRLGGGQGLNQPQHF	TGTGCCAGCAGGCTAGGGGGGGGACAGGGGCTTAATCAGCCCCAGCATTTT
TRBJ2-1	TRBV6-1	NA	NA	CASSEGLSDEFF	TGTGCCAGCAGTGAGGGCCTCTCCGATGAGTTCTTC
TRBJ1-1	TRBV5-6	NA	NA	CASSSTGAQNTEAFF	TGTGCCAGCAGCTCCACGGGGGCGCAGAACACTGAAGCTTTCTTT
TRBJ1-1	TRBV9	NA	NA	CASSVGGRDLTEAFF	TGTGCCAGCAGCGTAGGGGGAAGGGATCTGACTGAAGCTTTCTTT
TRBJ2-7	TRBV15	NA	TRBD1	CATSTDRGSYEQYF	TGTGCCACCAGCACGGACAGGGGCTCCTACGAGCAGTACTTC
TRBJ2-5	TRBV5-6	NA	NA	CASRRDGQETQYF	TGTGCCAGCAGAAGGGATGGTCAAGAGACCCAGTACTTC
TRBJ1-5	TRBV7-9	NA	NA	CASSLDGRGNQPQHF	TGTGCCAGCAGCTTAGATGGTAGGGGCAATCAGCCCCAGCATTTT
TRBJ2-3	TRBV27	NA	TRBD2	CASRALAPMPTDTQYF	TGTGCCAGCAGGGCACTAGCGCCAATGCCCACAGATACGCAGTATTTT
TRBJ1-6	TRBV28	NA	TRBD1	CASSLGTGGSSELHF	TGTGCCAGCAGTTTGGGGACAGGGGGCTCCTCGGAACTCCACTTT
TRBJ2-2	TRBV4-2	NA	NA	CASSNGANTGELFF	TGTGCCAGCAGCAACGGGGCGAACACCGGGGAGCTGTTTTTT
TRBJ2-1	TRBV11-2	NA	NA	CASSLDRLASAEQFF	TGTGCCAGCAGCTTAGATCGCCTAGCCAGCGCGGAGCAGTTCTTC
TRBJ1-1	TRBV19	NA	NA	CASSIVGAPEAFF	TGTGCCAGTAGTATTGTGGGGGCCCCTGAAGCTTTCTTT
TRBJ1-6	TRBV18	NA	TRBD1	CASSVLDRVPSPLHF	TGTGCCAGCTCAGTCCTGGACAGGGTTCCTTCACCCCTCCACTTT
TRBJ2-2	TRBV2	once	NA	CASSEGVSANTGELFF	TGTGCCAGCAGTGAAGGGGTGAGCGCGAACACCGGGGAGCTGTTTTTT
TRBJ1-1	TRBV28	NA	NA	CASTSTGTLEAFF	TGTGCCAGCACTTCGACCGGGACCCTTGAAGCTTTCTTT
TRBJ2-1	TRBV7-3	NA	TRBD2	CASSSPAGLAGDSPYNEQFF	TGTGCCAGCAGCTCCCCCGCTGGTCTAGCGGGAGATTCGCCCTACAATGAGCAGTTCTTC
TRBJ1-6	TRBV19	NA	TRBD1	CASSTTTGGKGNSPLHF	TGTGCCAGTAGTACTACGACAGGGGGGAAAGGCAATTCACCCCTCCACTTT
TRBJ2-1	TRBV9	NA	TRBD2	CASQAGEDNEQFF	TGTGCCAGTCAAGCGGGAGAGGACAATGAGCAGTTCTTC
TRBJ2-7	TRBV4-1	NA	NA	CASSQDSREQYF	TGCGCCAGCAGCCAAGATTCCCGAGAGCAGTACTTC
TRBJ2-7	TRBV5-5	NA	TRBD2	CASSLGLAGGEQYF	TGTGCCAGCAGCTTGGGACTAGCGGGAGGCGAGCAGTACTTC
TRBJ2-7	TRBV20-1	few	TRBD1	CSATGAHEQYF	TGCAGTGCCACAGGGGCCCACGAGCAGTACTTC
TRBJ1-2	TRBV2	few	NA	CASSVGGRGIGGYTF	TGTGCCAGCAGTGTTGGGGGTAGGGGAATTGGTGGCTACACCTTC
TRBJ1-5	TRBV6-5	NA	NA	CASRTTRDGQPQHF	TGTGCCAGCAGGACCACCAGGGACGGGCAGCCCCAGCATTTT
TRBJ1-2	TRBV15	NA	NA	CATSRDQTNYGYTF	TGTGCCACCAGCAGAGATCAGACGAACTATGGCTACACCTTC
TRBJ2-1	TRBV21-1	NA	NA	CASSKAAGINEQFF	TGTGCCAGCAGCAAGGCGGCAGGGATTAATGAGCAGTTCTTC
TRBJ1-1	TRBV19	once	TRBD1	CASRIQGDTEAFF	TGTGCCAGTAGAATACAGGGGGACACTGAAGCTTTCTTT
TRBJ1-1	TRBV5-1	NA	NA	CASSLEWGLNTEAFF	TGCGCCAGCAGCTTGGAATGGGGGTTGAACACTGAAGCTTTCTTT
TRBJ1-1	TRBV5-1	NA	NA	CASSPRGGTEAFF	TGCGCCAGCAGCCCTCGAGGGGGCACTGAAGCTTTCTTT
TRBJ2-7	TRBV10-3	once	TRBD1	CAISTGQDYEQYF	TGTGCCATCAGTACGGGACAGGACTACGAGCAGTACTTC
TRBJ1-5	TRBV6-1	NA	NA	CASSSGGTHNQPQHF	TGTGCCAGCAGTAGCGGAGGAACCCACAATCAGCCCCAGCATTTT
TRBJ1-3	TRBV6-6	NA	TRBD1	CASSQLQGANGNTIYF	TGTGCCAGCAGTCAGTTACAGGGGGCAAATGGAAACACCATATATTTT
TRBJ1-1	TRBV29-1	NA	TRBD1	CSVEGQGGRAFF	TGCAGCGTTGAAGGACAGGGTGGTAGGGCTTTCTTT
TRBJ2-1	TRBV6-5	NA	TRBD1	CASSSRTGETYNEQFF	TGTGCCAGCAGTTCTCGGACAGGGGAGACCTACAATGAGCAGTTCTTC
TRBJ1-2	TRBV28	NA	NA	CASSLSAGEGYGYTF	TGTGCCAGCAGTTTATCGGCAGGGGAAGGGTATGGCTACACCTTC
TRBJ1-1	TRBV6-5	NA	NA	CASGVFQGPNTEAFF	TGTGCCAGCGGGGTTTTTCAGGGGCCCAACACTGAAGCTTTCTTT
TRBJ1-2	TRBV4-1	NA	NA	CASSQPLRQSGGPGGYTF	TGCGCCAGCAGCCAGCCCCTTAGACAGAGTGGGGGGCCAGGTGGCTACACCTTC
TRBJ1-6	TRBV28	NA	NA	CASRVGVRSPLHF	TGTGCCAGCAGGGTCGGGGTTAGGTCACCCCTCCACTTT
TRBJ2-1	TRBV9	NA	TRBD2	CASSVRLAGYNEQFF	TGTGCCAGCAGCGTTCGACTAGCGGGGTACAATGAGCAGTTCTTC
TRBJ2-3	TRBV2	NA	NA	CASKRIGASTDTQYF	TGTGCCAGCAAAAGAATAGGGGCGAGCACAGATACGCAGTATTTT
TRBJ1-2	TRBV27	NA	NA	CASTSPREGYGYTF	TGTGCCAGCACATCACCCAGGGAGGGCTATGGCTACACCTTC
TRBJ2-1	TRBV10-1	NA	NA	CASSAGQGRNNEQFF	TGCGCCAGCAGTGCCGGCCAGGGGAGAAACAATGAGCAGTTCTTC
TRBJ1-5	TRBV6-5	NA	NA	CASSRDSNQPQHF	TGTGCCAGCAGTCGGGATAGCAATCAGCCCCAGCATTTT
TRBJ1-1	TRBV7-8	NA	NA	CASSPPGYGEAFF	TGTGCCAGTTCTCCCCCAGGGTACGGTGAAGCTTTCTTT
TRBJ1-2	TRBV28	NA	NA	CASSFPVGGGYTF	TGTGCCAGCAGTTTCCCTGTTGGGGGCGGCTACACCTTC
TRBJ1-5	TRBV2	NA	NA	CASSEVAVNQPQHF	TGTGCCAGCAGTGAAGTAGCTGTAAATCAGCCCCAGCATTTT
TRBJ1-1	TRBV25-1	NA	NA	CASSEGNMNTEAFF	TGTGCCAGCAGTGAAGGGAACATGAACACTGAAGCTTTCTTT
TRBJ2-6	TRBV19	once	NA	CASGAGLSGANVLTF	TGTGCCAGTGGGGCGGGCCTCTCTGGGGCCAACGTCCTGACTTTC
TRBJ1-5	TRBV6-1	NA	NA	CASSVTDNQPQHF	TGTGCCAGCAGTGTGACAGACAATCAGCCCCAGCATTTT
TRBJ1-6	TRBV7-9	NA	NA	CASSLEGVNSPLHF	TGTGCCAGCAGCTTAGAGGGGGTCAATTCACCCCTCCACTTT
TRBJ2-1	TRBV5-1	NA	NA	CASSLGLEGKYNEQFF	TGCGCCAGCAGCTTGGGGTTGGAGGGGAAGTACAATGAGCAGTTCTTC
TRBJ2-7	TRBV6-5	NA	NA	CASSYSTGRSTYEQYF	TGTGCCAGCAGTTACTCTACGGGACGGTCCACCTACGAGCAGTACTTC